The 13 T cell receptor beta chains below were found in one sample sequenced in a study of OX40 agonist ivuxolimab in advanced cancers. Sequencing was performed with immunoSEQ multiplex PCR; in TCRdb, only in-frame clones are kept and a portion is missing. Of tens of thousands of clones listed, roughly 92% are singletons. The sequences come from CD4+ or CD8+ T cells sorted from blood, collected in a trial of the OX40 agonist ivuxolimab. All receptors derive from an adult with an advanced solid tumor such as melanoma, head and neck, liver or kidney cancer.

Concerning this clone itself: This sample includes further DNA sequences coding for the same CDR3. The chain carries TRBV14 and TRBJ2-5, with 10 bases matching TRBD1. The CDR3 covers 15 residues. Trimming cost V 1 base and J 5 bases; bases outside gene matches: 4. Germline CDR1 reads SGHDN; CDR2 reads FVKESK. CDR3 sequence: CASSQVRDRGETQYF. DNA of the CDR3: TGTGCCAGCAGCCAAGTTCGGGACAGGGGTGAGACCCAGTACTTC.

This clone has at least ten counts. J is TRBJ1-1 and V is TRBV11-1; TRBD1 matches at 7 bases. Germline CDR1 SGHAT, CDR2 FQDESV (reference sequence). V was clipped by 2 bases and J by 1 base; unmatched bases: 7. The CDR3 has 16 residues. In DNA, the CDR3 is TGTGCCAGCAGCTTACCACCACAGGGGACGAACACTGAAGCTTTCTTT. Its protein product is CASSLPPQGTNTEAFF.

The chain joins TRBV19 to TRBJ1-5, with 10 bases fitting TRBD1. The CDR3 has 17 amino acids. Unmatched junction bases numbered 14, after V lost 5 bases and J lost 7 bases. Germline CDR1 and CDR2: LNHDA and SQIVND (reference sequence). Written as DNA, the CDR3 is TGTGCCAGTAGTTCCTTGCAGACCGGGACAGGGGACCAGCCCCAGCATTTT. This sequence encodes CASSSLQTGTGDQPQHF.

The chain employs TRBV27 and TRBJ1-5; unclear D gene. This CDR3 has 17 residues. The germline V and J ends were trimmed by 4 bases and 6 bases, with 22 bases remaining between them. The germline gives CDR1 MNHEY, CDR2 SMNVEV (reference sequence). The CDR3 region has the DNA TGTGCCAGCAGTTACTCCGGGATTCTCGCGCGGGGTCAGCCCCAGCATTTT. This encodes CASSYSGILARGQPQHF.

The sample holds one count of this clone. The chain employs TRBV5-6 and TRBJ2-5, with a possible D match to TRBD2 (6 bases). CDR3 length: 13 amino acids. Germline lookup yields CDR1 SGHDT and CDR2 YYEEEE. Trimming took off 2 bases at V and 3 bases at J, with 8 bases between the two ends. CDR3 residues: CASSFTGEETQYF. CDR3 in DNA: TGTGCCAGCAGCTTTACGGGGGAAGAGACCCAGTACTTC.

The CDR3, as DNA: TGTGCCAGCAGTTTATCGGGGATAGGCTCCGAGCAGTACTTC. Its protein is CASSLSGIGSEQYF. The chain carries TRBV27 and TRBJ2-7; no firm D call. V gave up 0 bases and J gave up 6 bases, with 12 bases separating them. The length of the CDR3 is 14 residues. Germline V gene data show CDR1 as MNHEY and CDR2 as SMNVEV (reference sequence).

The genes are TRBV10-2 and TRBJ2-1; D unclear. The CDR3 runs to 12 residues. The germline V gene encodes CDR1 WSHSY and CDR2 SAAADI. V was shortened by 3 bases and J by 5 bases, with 5 bases between the two germline ends. The CDR3 region has the DNA TGCGCCAGCAGTGAATTCCACAATGAGCAGTTCTTC. It codes for CASSEFHNEQFF.

V gene TRBV7-9 combines with J gene TRBJ2-7, with 7 bases matching TRBD2. The CDR3 covers 12 residues. Germline V lookup: CDR1 SEHNR, CDR2 FQNEAQ (reference sequence). Unmatched junction bases numbered 1, after V lost 5 bases and J lost 3 bases. The CDR3 sequence is CASSRGDYEQYF. CDR3 nucleotides: TGTGCCAGCAGCCGGGGGGACTACGAGCAGTACTTC.

This rearrangement joins TRBV11-2 to TRBJ2-7; 11 bases are a match to TRBD1. V trimming: 5 bases; J trimming: 3 bases; junction bases outside the gene matches: 6. The CDR3 extends over 15 amino acids. Per the germline V gene, CDR1 is SGHAT and CDR2 is FQNNGV. CDR3 in DNA: TGTGCCAGCAGCGACCCGGGACAGGGGGACTACGAGCAGTACTTC. Translation gives CASSDPGQGDYEQYF.

The gene calls are TRBV7-9 and TRBJ2-7; TRBD2 aligns across 7 bases. Germline V lookup: CDR1 SEHNR, CDR2 FQNEAQ (reference sequence). The ends lost 2 bases at V and 3 bases at J; junction bases unmatched: 7. The CDR3 is 15 amino acids. CDR3 protein: CASSLTRDYHYEQYF. CDR3 sequence (DNA): TGTGCCAGCAGCTTAACTAGGGACTACCACTACGAGCAGTACTTC.

The rearrangement uses TRBV6-5 and TRBJ1-2; D gene unclear. The germline V gene has CDR1 MNHEY and CDR2 SVGAGI. The CDR3 extends over 15 amino acids. V was trimmed by 0 bases and J by 3 bases, leaving 11 bases between them. The DNA for the CDR3 is TGTGCCAGCAGTTACTCCGATGGGAATTACTATGGCTACACCTTC. Translation: CASSYSDGNYYGYTF.

The J gene is TRBJ1-1, the V gene TRBV4-3, with D tentatively TRBD1 (5 bases). V shed 1 base and J shed 6 bases, with 18 bases lying between them. Germline CDR1 is LGHNA and CDR2 is YSLEER. CDR3 length: 16 residues. The CDR3 spells CASSQVGGPAGAEAFF. The CDR3 DNA sequence: TGCGCCAGCAGCCAAGTGGGGGGTCCCGCCGGGGCTGAAGCTTTCTTT.

This clone appeared once. DNA of the CDR3: TGTGCCAGCAGCTTGGGCCCCGTTTGGGGTGGCTACACCTTC. Translated, it gives CASSLGPVWGGYTF. This sequence joins TRBV5-5 and TRBJ1-2; D not resolved. Germline-derived CDR1 and CDR2 are SGHKS and YYEKEE (reference sequence). Between the trimmed V and J ends, which lost 0 bases and 7 bases, there was a span of 13 bases. The CDR3 spans 14 residues.